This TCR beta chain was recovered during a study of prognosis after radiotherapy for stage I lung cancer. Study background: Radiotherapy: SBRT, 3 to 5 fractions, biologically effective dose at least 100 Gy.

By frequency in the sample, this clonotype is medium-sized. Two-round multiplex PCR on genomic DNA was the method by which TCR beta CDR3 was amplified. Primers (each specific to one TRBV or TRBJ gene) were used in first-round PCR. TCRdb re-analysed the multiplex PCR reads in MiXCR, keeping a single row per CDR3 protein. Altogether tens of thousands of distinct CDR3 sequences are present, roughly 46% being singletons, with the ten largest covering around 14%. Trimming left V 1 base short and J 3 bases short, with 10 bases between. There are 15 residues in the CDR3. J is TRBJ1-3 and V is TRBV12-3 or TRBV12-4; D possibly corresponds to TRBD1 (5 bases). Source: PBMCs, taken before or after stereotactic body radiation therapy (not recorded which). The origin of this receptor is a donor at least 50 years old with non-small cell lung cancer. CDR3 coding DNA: TGTGCCAGCAGTTTAGGGGGCGCGTATGGAAACACCATATATTTT. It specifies CASSLGGAYGNTIYF.